Only a few counts were recorded for the clone carrying this TCR beta chain. Its antigen remains unknown. The record originates from a study of T-cell memory formation after mild COVID-19. Across the whole study: TCR clusters largely stayed donor specific.

A single record per CDR3 protein comes from TCRdb applying MiXCR to the 5' RACE reads. The table has 150,000 or so distinct CDR3 sequences, roughly a third seen once. Study results and caveats: Confirmation was lacking for SARS-CoV-2 specificity of second-wave clones that peaked on day 37. Contracting clones, day 15 to 85, had balanced CD4/CD8, and later expanders favored CD4+. Memory sampled before infection contained some responding clones, suggesting cross-reactive memory joined.

Germline V gene lookup returns CDR1 SQVTM and CDR2 ANQGSEA. The CDR3 is 15 residues long. Between the trimmed V and J ends, which lost 3 bases and 7 bases, there was a span of 21 bases. This chain joins TRBV29-1 and TRBJ1-2, with D maybe TRBD1 (5 bases). Sequencing was done on a sample of PBMCs or a T cell subset sorted from them (not recorded which). The origin of this receptor is an adult woman who had mild COVID-19 (a few samples of this study predate the infection). Cell type and time point are not known. Here the CDR3 reads CSVDQGGEGIGGYTF. The CDR3 bases are TGCAGCGTTGACCAAGGAGGGGAGGGGATCGGTGGCTACACCTTC. The full variable domain, rest sourced from reference TRBV29-1 and TRBJ1-2, is SAVISQKPSRDICQRGTSLTIQCQVDSQVTMMFWYRQQPGQSLTLIATANQGSEATYESGFVIDKFPISRPNLTFSTLTVSNMSPEDSSIYLCSVDQGGEGIGGYTFGSGTRLTVV.